This T cell receptor beta chain was profiled in a study of blood T cell repertoires in COVID-19. Profiling relied on immunoSEQ multiplex PCR, and the TCRdb table lists in-frame clones only, not all of them. The sample records fewer than 250,000 clones, approximately 87% being singletons. This clone was detected only a few times. This CDR3 has 16 amino acids. Germline V gene sequence: CDR1 MDHEN, CDR2 SYDVKM. V was clipped by 2 bases and J by 6 bases, with 18 bases between them. What was sequenced was peripheral blood. V and J are TRBV28 and TRBJ2-3; a possible D gene is TRBD1 (6 bases). The clonotype was recovered from a woman aged 70 to 79 with acute or convalescent COVID-19. The chain's CDR3 is CASSLERAGVWDTQYF. DNA for the CDR3: TGTGCCAGCAGTTTAGAGAGGGCAGGGGTTTGGGATACGCAGTATTTT.